This TCR beta chain derives from a study of CD8 T cells in Susac syndrome. RNA, at about 0.45 to 1 ug, was reverse transcribed with random hexamers. Via MiXCR, TCRdb re-called the immunoSEQ multiplex PCR reads, giving one row per CDR3 protein. The sample has 180,000 or so distinct CDR3 sequences; over 90% are singletons. The CDR3 has 15 amino acids. From germline, CDR1 is DFQATT and CDR2 SNEGSKA (reference sequence). J gave up 5 bases and V 0 bases, and 7 bases lay outside the gene matches. The V gene is TRBV20-1, the J gene TRBJ2-5; 9 bases match TRBD2. The specimen sequenced was CD4+ T cells from PBMCs. The receptor was isolated from a human donor with multiple sclerosis. Here the CDR3 DNA reads TGCAGTGCTAGAGATCGGCCTAGCGGGGAGGAGACCCAGTACTTC. This translates into CSARDRPSGEETQYF.